The T cell receptor (beta chain) described here comes from a study of PD-1 blockade in classical Hodgkin lymphoma. Every patient had relapsed following autologous stem cell transplantation, and cohorts differed in brentuximab vedotin exposure. Clones were read by immunoSEQ multiplex PCR, and TCRdb kept only the in-frame ones, dropping some. The sample lists about 90,000 clones, roughly 87% occurring once. Per germline, CDR1 SEHNR and CDR2 FQNEAQ (reference sequence). This CDR3 is 14 amino acids long. The ends were cut back, 0 bases at V and 3 bases at J, with 7 bases in the middle. The V call is TRBV7-9, the J call TRBJ2-3; D may correspond to TRBD1 or TRBD2 (5 bases each). The receptor was derived from a human donor with classical Hodgkin lymphoma. The source was peripheral blood mononuclear cells (PBMCs), collected before the second cycle of nivolumab. CDR3 sequence (DNA): TGTGCCAGCAGCTTAGCGGGGGAAACAGATACGCAGTATTTT. Amino acid sequence: CASSLAGETDTQYF.